Listed here are 15 T cell receptor beta chains from one sample, sequenced in a study of blood T cells in healthy people across ages. With a J-beta primer mix and a sample-barcoded 5' primer, a second PCR ran about 7 to 12 cycles. Via MiXCR, TCRdb re-called the 5' RACE reads, giving one row per CDR3 protein. The sample contains about 1.7 million distinct CDR3 sequences, under 30% of which appear only once. Sequenced material: blood. These receptors were obtained from a woman under 40 in good health.

The genes are TRBV7-7 and TRBJ1-5, with 12 bases fitting TRBD1. The CDR3 is made up of 15 amino acids. CDR1 is SSHAT and CDR2 is FNYEAQ in the germline V gene (reference sequence). Unmatched junction bases numbered 5, after V lost 5 bases and J lost 6 bases. CDR3 DNA sequence: TGTGCCAGCAGCCCGGGACAGGGGGCGACTCAGCCCCAGCATTTT. It codes for CASSPGQGATQPQHF.

This clonotype was detected only a few times. The V and J genes are TRBV5-1 and TRBJ1-1; D remains ambiguous. Germline values: CDR1 SGHRS, CDR2 YFSETQ. The CDR3 sequence is 15 residues long. Trimming shortened V by 3 bases and J by 1 base, and 13 bases separated the two germline ends. CDR3 DNA sequence: TGCGCCAGCAGCTCTACGACACGCTCGAACACTGAAGCTTTCTTT. It is translated as CASSSTTRSNTEAFF.

The CDR3 loop reads CASPEGTSGYNEQFF. CDR3 coding DNA: TGTGCCAGCCCCGAGGGAACTAGCGGTTACAATGAGCAGTTCTTC. The chain links TRBV2 to TRBJ2-1, with 8 bases matching TRBD2. Trimming cost V 8 bases and J 4 bases; bases outside gene matches: 10. Germline values: CDR1 SNHLY, CDR2 FYNNEI. The CDR3 contains 15 residues.

This clonotype appeared many times. The chain carries TRBV20-1 and TRBJ2-5; 9 bases map to TRBD2. Trimming took 3 bases from V and 8 from J; bases not matched to a gene: 7. Germline V gene lookup returns CDR1 DFQATT and CDR2 SNEGSKA (reference sequence). This CDR3 is built from 13 residues. The CDR3 loop reads CSASLAGVETQYF. DNA for the CDR3: TGCAGTGCTAGTTTAGCGGGAGTGGAAACCCAGTACTTC.

In this sample, this clonotype turned up many times. The rearrangement links TRBV12-3 or TRBV12-4 to TRBJ2-4; D might be TRBD2 (5 bases). The CDR3 has 13 residues. The V and J ends lost 7 bases and 0 bases respectively, with 7 bases between them. This CDR3 reads CASNAGAKNIQYF. The DNA for the CDR3 is TGTGCCAGCAATGCGGGAGCCAAAAACATTCAGTACTTC.

This clonotype was recorded at least ten times. At one end, the junction sequence differs from germline, possibly due to a read error. This sequence joins TRBV5-5 and TRBJ2-5; a possible D gene is TRBD1 (6 bases). Looked up from germline, CDR1 is SGHKS and CDR2 is YYEKEE (reference sequence). The CDR3 has 15 residues. The CDR3 reads CVSSRPGAGQETQYF. In DNA, the CDR3 is TGTGTCAGCAGCCGGCCAGGGGCAGGGCAAGAGACCCAGTACTTC.

This clonotype appeared a few times. The CDR3 DNA sequence: TGTGCCAGCAGCCCCCACAGGGACTATGGCTACACCTTC. Its translation: CASSPHRDYGYTF. The rearrangement links TRBV7-2 to TRBJ1-2; tentative D call: TRBD1 (6 bases). From germline, CDR1 is SGHTA and CDR2 FQGNSA. V was cut by 5 bases and J by 3 bases, with 10 bases left in between. The CDR3 is 13 residues long.

This chain links TRBV7-9 with TRBJ2-7; 9 bases line up with TRBD1. Germline loops: CDR1 SEHNR, CDR2 FQNEAQ (reference sequence). The ends lost 5 bases at V and 6 bases at J; junction bases unmatched: 8. The CDR3 covers 14 residues. The CDR3 nucleotides are TGTGCCAGCAGCGCGGGCCGGGACAGGGTCGAGCAGTACTTC. It encodes CASSAGRDRVEQYF.

This chain links TRBV20-1 with TRBJ2-2, with D possibly TRBD2 on 6 matching bases. Deletions cut 5 bases from V and 5 bases from J, with 15 bases between. Looked up from germline, CDR1 is DFQATT and CDR2 is SNEGSKA (reference sequence). The CDR3 is 14 residues long. CDR3 amino acids: CSALGGSDTGELFF. DNA for the CDR3: TGCAGTGCTCTGGGGGGTAGTGATACCGGGGAGCTGTTTTTT.

The chain joins TRBV3-1 to TRBJ1-1, with D perhaps TRBD1 (5 bases). Trimming took 3 bases from V and 0 from J, leaving 14 bases between them. CDR1 and CDR2 from the germline V gene are LGHDT and YNNKEL (reference sequence). CDR3 length equals 16 residues. The CDR3 spells CASSQGGSSLNTEAFF. The DNA of the CDR3 is TGTGCCAGCAGCCAGGGGGGATCATCTTTGAACACTGAAGCTTTCTTT.

The chain uses TRBV7-2 and TRBJ2-7; no clear D. Germline CDR1 reads SGHTA; CDR2 reads FQGNSA. Trimming cost V 0 bases and J 0 bases, with 12 bases left between them. The CDR3 extends over 16 amino acids. CDR3 residues: CASSLASGLPSYEQYF. The CDR3 DNA is TGTGCCAGCAGCTTAGCCTCTGGGCTTCCCTCCTACGAGCAGTACTTC.

The chain combines TRBV4-2 with TRBJ1-1; no clear D. Germline loops: CDR1 LGHNA, CDR2 YNFKEQ. Deletions cut 0 bases from V and 1 base from J, with 18 bases between. The CDR3 length is 18 residues. The CDR3 reads CASSQDLGGAGGNTEAFF. CDR3 coding DNA: TGTGCCAGCAGCCAAGATCTTGGTGGCGCAGGAGGGAACACTGAAGCTTTCTTT.

This clonotype has at least ten counts. The chain uses TRBV28 and TRBJ2-7; D is uncertain. CDR1 and CDR2 from the germline V gene are MDHEN and SYDVKM. V was cut by 5 bases and J by 3 bases, with 17 bases left in between. The CDR3 sequence is 15 residues long. The CDR3: CASSTPASGNYEQYF. Here the CDR3 DNA reads TGTGCCAGCAGTACCCCGGCTAGTGGGAACTACGAGCAGTACTTC.

The sample holds a few counts of this clonotype. The CDR3 sequence: CASSLDRHRDGYTF. The CDR3 DNA follows: TGCGCCAGCAGCTTGGACAGACACCGTGATGGCTACACCTTC. The chain is built from TRBV5-1 and TRBJ1-2; D is undetermined. Germline V gives CDR1 SGHRS, CDR2 YFSETQ. V was shortened by 0 bases and J by 6 bases, with 12 bases between the two germline ends. This CDR3 comprises 14 residues.

Remarks on this clonotype: A much larger clone differs by one base, so this may be a read error. The chain carries TRBV7-6 and TRBJ2-7, with D perhaps TRBD1 (5 bases). Germline V gives CDR1 SGHVS, CDR2 FNYEAQ. The length of the CDR3 is 13 residues. The CDR3 region is CTSSVARQGEQYF. CDR3 coding DNA: TGTACCAGCAGCGTCGCGCGTCAGGGCGAGCAGTACTTC.